This T cell receptor beta chain was captured by sequencing in a study of blood T cell repertoires in COVID-19. On the study more broadly: Sources were T cells, B-cell-depleted T cells, or PBMCs; the material itself was cDNA or gDNA.

The germline CDR1 and CDR2 sequences are SGHRS and YFSETQ. The CDR3 has 16 residues. Germline trimming cut 7 bases from V and 8 bases from J; bases unmatched to any gene: 16. Methods used by the authors: Cell counts per sample came from amplifying reference gene primers. Repertoires were generated with immunoSEQ multiplex PCR, while TCRdb's copy carries only in-frame clones and drops some. The V and J calls and clone size are taken from that table; D and trimming were inferred from the DNA. The table shows approximately 88,000 clones, with over 70% occurring only once. This TCR was sampled from a man aged 45-65 years who had recovered from COVID-19. The V and J genes are TRBV5-1 and TRBJ2-1, with 9 bases lining up with TRBD2. The source material was peripheral blood. CDR3 coding DNA: TGCGCCAGCCGCTCGGGGATAGCGGGAGAGGCTGATGAGCAGTTCTTC. This gives the protein CASRSGIAGEADEQFF. Combining the CDR3 with reference TRBV5-1 and TRBJ2-1 gives the whole variable domain KAGVTQTPRYLIKTRGQQVTLSCSPISGHRSVSWYQQTPGQGLQFLFEYFSETQRNKGNFPGRFSGRQFSNSRSEMNVSTLELGDSALYLCASRSGIAGEADEQFFGPGTRLTVL.